Each of the 30 T cell receptor beta chains below was sequenced from the same sample in a study of T-cell reconstitution after alpha-beta-depleted transplantation in children. Unique molecular identifiers featured in how the TCRbeta library was prepared. TCRdb reprocessed the PCR reads via MiXCR and lists one record per CDR3 protein. The sample has hundreds of thousands of distinct CDR3 sequences, about 15% seen once. The sample consisted of PBMCs, mostly from graft donor cells, taken 360 days after TCRalphabeta/CD19-depleted stem cell transplant. These receptor sequences come from a male patient younger than 18 who had a stem cell transplant for acute lymphoblastic leukemia, so the T cells may come from the graft donor.

The chain carries TRBV12-3 or TRBV12-4 and TRBJ1-1, with D perhaps matching TRBD1 (6 bases). This CDR3 has 15 amino acids. V was clipped by 4 bases and J by 5 bases, with 17 bases between them. The CDR3 spells CASSSAQGRWTEAFF. DNA for the CDR3: TGTGCCAGCAGTTCCGCACAGGGTAGGTGGACTGAAGCTTTCTTT.

The chain carries TRBV7-9 and TRBJ2-1, with 10 bases fitting TRBD2. Germline V CDR1 and CDR2: SEHNR, FQNEAQ (reference sequence). Unmatched junction bases numbered 7, after V lost 8 bases and J lost 3 bases. The CDR3 runs to 15 residues. In DNA, the CDR3 is TGTGCCAGCTTGTCCGCTAGCGGGAGCTACAATGAGCAGTTCTTC. Translated, it gives CASLSASGSYNEQFF.

V usage is TRBV12-3 or TRBV12-4 and J usage is TRBJ2-3, with TRBD2 matching 8 bases. The V and J ends lost 3 bases and 0 bases, in that order; junction bases with no gene match: 5. CDR3 length: 16 residues. CDR3 nucleotides: TGTGCCAGCAGTTTTCGGGCTAGCGGGAGCACAGATACGCAGTATTTT. As protein: CASSFRASGSTDTQYF.

This clonotype came up many times. Its ends do not fully match the called genes, so a read error is possible. The J gene is TRBJ2-7, the V gene TRBV6-2 or TRBV6-3, with 7 nucleotides matching TRBD2. CDR3 length: 15 amino acids. Germline V gives CDR1 MNHEY, CDR2 SVGEGT. The CDR3 region has the DNA TGTGCCAGCAGCCCAGGCGGACTAGTCTCCAACGAGCAGTACTTC. Translated, it gives CASSPGGLVSNEQYF.

This sequence joins TRBV15 and TRBJ2-2; perhaps TRBD1 as D (6 bases). Deletions cut 1 base from V and 6 bases from J, with 18 bases between. Germline V CDR1 and CDR2: LNHNV, YYDKDF (reference sequence). This CDR3 spans 17 amino acids. In DNA, the CDR3 is TGTGCCACCAGCAGAGTGCCACGGCGGCAGGGGTCCGGGGAGCTGTTTTTT. Translated, it gives CATSRVPRRQGSGELFF.

This clonotype came up a few times. The genes are TRBV4-2 and TRBJ2-7; D uncertain. The germline V gene has CDR1 LGHNA and CDR2 YNFKEQ. V was clipped by 0 bases and J by 2 bases, with 11 bases between them. The length of the CDR3 is 15 residues. The CDR3 nucleotides are TGTGCCAGCAGCCAAGATTTAGGCTCTGCCTACGAGCAGTACTTC. Residues: CASSQDLGSAYEQYF.

This chain uses TRBV29-1 with TRBJ2-7; 9 bases map to TRBD2. This CDR3 comprises 14 residues. V shed 3 bases, J shed 6 bases, and the junction held 9 bases outside the gene matches. The germline gives CDR1 SQVTM, CDR2 ANQGSEA. CDR3 nucleotides: TGCAGCGTTGATAGCGGGGGTTTCCTAGGCGAGCAGTACTTC. It is translated as CSVDSGGFLGEQYF.

This clonotype has just a few counts. The CDR3 DNA reads as TGTGCCAGCAGCCTCAGGGGTTCTGGGTTGAGGTTGGCCTACGAGCAGTACTTC. This translates into CASSLRGSGLRLAYEQYF. This rearrangement joins TRBV12-3 or TRBV12-4 to TRBJ2-7; tentative D call: TRBD1 (6 bases). Trimming cost V 6 bases and J 2 bases, with 26 bases left between them. CDR3 size: 18 residues.

This clonotype was detected a few times. CDR3 DNA sequence: TGCGCCAGCAGTGGGACGACAGTTGGCACTGAAGCTTTCTTT. This translates into CASSGTTVGTEAFF. V gene TRBV10-1 combines with J gene TRBJ1-1; perhaps TRBD1 as D (5 bases). Trimming cost V 4 bases and J 4 bases, with 13 bases left between them. This CDR3 has 14 residues. Germline V gene lookup returns CDR1 WNHNN and CDR2 SYGVQD (reference sequence).

This clonotype occurred a few times. J is TRBJ2-7 and V is TRBV29-1, with 8 bases fitting TRBD2. CDR3 length: 13 amino acids. V lost 4 bases, J lost 1 base, and 3 bases stayed unmatched. Germline V CDR1 and CDR2: SQVTM, ANQGSEA. CDR3 DNA sequence: TGCAGCGTTGTTGGGACTAGATCCTACGAGCAGTACTTC. As protein: CSVVGTRSYEQYF.

This rearrangement joins TRBV19 to TRBJ2-1, with D perhaps TRBD1 (6 bases). The germline V gene encodes CDR1 LNHDA and CDR2 SQIVND (reference sequence). The V end lost 5 bases, the J end lost 8 bases, and 16 bases lay between the germline ends. CDR3 length equals 14 residues. In DNA form, the CDR3 reads TGTGCCAGTAGTCCCCTACAGGGTAGGGATGAGCAGTTCTTC. The encoded protein is CASSPLQGRDEQFF.

This clonotype came up a few times. The chain is built from TRBV20-1 and TRBJ1-2; D is uncertain. The germline V gene has CDR1 DFQATT and CDR2 SNEGSKA (reference sequence). V lost 6 bases and J 5 bases, leaving 16 bases between the germline ends. The CDR3 is 13 amino acids. CDR3 sequence: CSAPVYGRYGYTF. CDR3 in DNA: TGCAGTGCCCCCGTTTATGGGAGGTATGGCTACACCTTC.

V gene TRBV6-1 combines with J gene TRBJ1-5; weak D call: TRBD1 (5 bases). The ends were cut back, 4 bases at V and 2 bases at J, with 9 bases in the middle. The CDR3 spans 14 residues. The germline gives CDR1 MNHNS, CDR2 SASEGT. CDR3 sequence reads: CASSVREGNQPQHF. CDR3 nucleotides: TGTGCCAGCAGTGTCAGGGAGGGCAATCAGCCCCAGCATTTT.

CDR3 protein: CASSPVKERDTGELFF. DNA for the CDR3: TGCGCCAGCAGTCCGGTGAAGGAGAGGGACACCGGGGAGCTGTTTTTT. The V call is TRBV5-1, the J call TRBJ2-2; weak D call: TRBD2 (5 bases). V was shortened by 5 bases and J by 3 bases, with 17 bases between the two germline ends. Germline V gives CDR1 SGHRS, CDR2 YFSETQ. This CDR3 is built from 16 residues.

The V gene is TRBV7-9, the J gene TRBJ2-7, with D possibly matching TRBD2 (5 bases). Trimming left V 4 bases short and J 2 bases short, with 15 bases between. Germline CDR1 SEHNR, CDR2 FQNEAQ (reference sequence). CDR3 length equals 15 residues. Written as DNA, the CDR3 is TGTGCCAGCAGCTCCAGCCCTTGGAGGCCCTACGAGCAGTACTTC. Protein: CASSSSPWRPYEQYF.

This clonotype came up a few times. The chain links TRBV5-1 to TRBJ1-2; D perhaps matches TRBD1 (6 bases). The CDR3 extends over 15 amino acids. Germline loops: CDR1 SGHRS, CDR2 YFSETQ. V lost 4 bases to trimming and J lost 1 base, with 14 bases between them. CDR3 loop: CASSRTQGHNYGYTF. As DNA, the CDR3 is TGCGCCAGCAGCCGCACCCAGGGGCATAACTATGGCTACACCTTC.

This clonotype was counted a few times. This chain connects TRBV19 to TRBJ2-7; 9 nucleotides line up with TRBD1. The germline CDR1 and CDR2 sequences are LNHDA and SQIVND (reference sequence). The CDR3 runs to 14 residues. Unmatched junction bases numbered 5, after V lost 6 bases and J lost 2 bases. This CDR3 is CASRRDRAAYEQYF. In nucleotides, the CDR3 is TGTGCCAGTAGGCGGGACAGGGCGGCCTACGAGCAGTACTTC.

The table lists this clonotype with a few counts. The chain employs TRBV5-1 and TRBJ1-2; 10 bases fit TRBD1. Germline CDR1 reads SGHRS; CDR2 reads YFSETQ. V trimming: 0 bases; J trimming: 8 bases; junction bases outside the gene matches: 4. This CDR3 contains 14 residues. CDR3 sequence (DNA): TGCGCCAGCAGCTTGGGACAGGGGGCGCCGGGCTACACCTTC. It yields the protein CASSLGQGAPGYTF.

This clonotype was observed a handful of times. V gene TRBV28 combines with J gene TRBJ2-1; the D gene is possibly TRBD2 (6 bases). The germline CDR1 and CDR2 sequences are MDHEN and SYDVKM. This CDR3 is built from 16 residues. Trimming took off 6 bases at V and 4 bases at J, with 19 bases between the two ends. In DNA form, the CDR3 reads TGTGCCAGCAGGGACCTTCGGGGGTTTGGATACAATGAGCAGTTCTTC. As protein: CASRDLRGFGYNEQFF.

This clonotype was picked up a small number of times. V usage is TRBV20-1 and J usage is TRBJ1-5, with unresolved D. The V end was cut by 3 bases, the J end by 0 bases, with 12 bases between. This CDR3 is 15 amino acids long. The germline CDR1 and CDR2 sequences are DFQATT and SNEGSKA (reference sequence). This CDR3 reads CSASGDPNSNQPQHF. Here the CDR3 DNA reads TGCAGTGCTAGTGGGGATCCAAATAGCAATCAGCCCCAGCATTTT.

V gene TRBV9 combines with J gene TRBJ2-1; TRBD2 aligns across 10 bases. CDR1 SGDLS and CDR2 YYNGEE come from the germline V gene. V shed 2 bases, J shed 4 bases, and the junction held 6 bases outside the gene matches. The CDR3 length is 16 residues. DNA of the CDR3: TGTGCCAGCAGCGTGTACGGGACTAGCGTTTACAATGAGCAGTTCTTC. Translation gives CASSVYGTSVYNEQFF.

The genes are TRBV12-3 or TRBV12-4 and TRBJ2-3, with unresolved D. The CDR3 totals 16 residues. Trimming removed 4 bases from V and 1 base from J, with 15 bases in between. As DNA, the CDR3 is TGTGCCAGCAGTTCCTCTCACGTAAGACGCACAGATACGCAGTATTTT. Residues: CASSSSHVRRTDTQYF.

This chain connects TRBV5-1 to TRBJ2-7; D is perhaps TRBD1 (6 bases). The V and J ends lost 2 bases and 5 bases respectively, with 20 bases between them. Germline lookup yields CDR1 SGHRS and CDR2 YFSETQ. The CDR3 contains 16 residues. CDR3 sequence: CASSFGPWAGDDEQYF. DNA of the CDR3: TGCGCCAGCAGCTTTGGGCCCTGGGCAGGGGACGACGAGCAGTACTTC.

The chain combines TRBV6-1 with TRBJ2-7; D possibly corresponds to TRBD2 (5 bases). Germline CDR1 and CDR2: MNHNS and SASEGT. This CDR3 contains 13 residues. V lost 8 bases and J lost 4, with 15 bases in between. This CDR3 is CASSGGSPYEQYF. The DNA of the CDR3 is TGTGCCAGCTCCGGAGGCTCGCCTTACGAGCAGTACTTC.

The CDR3 region has the DNA TGCGCCAGCAGCCAAGCGCTAGCGGGAATTTACAATGAGCAGTTCTTC. It encodes CASSQALAGIYNEQFF. The gene calls are TRBV4-1 and TRBJ2-1; TRBD2 aligns across 9 bases. The V gene's germline CDR1 is MGHRA and CDR2 YSYEKL. The CDR3 length is 16 residues. Trimming at V came to 1 base and at J to 4 bases, leaving 5 bases not matched to a gene.

This rearrangement joins TRBV12-3 or TRBV12-4 to TRBJ2-1; 7 positions agree with TRBD2. V lost 3 bases to trimming and J lost 8 bases; unmatched junction nucleotides: 7. The CDR3 totals 14 residues. CDR3 protein: CASSLGGRADEQFF. CDR3 coding DNA: TGTGCCAGCAGTTTGGGCGGGAGAGCGGATGAGCAGTTCTTC.

V is TRBV11-3 and J is TRBJ2-1; D assignment may be TRBD1 or TRBD2 (5 bases each). The CDR3 loop spans 16 amino acids. The V gene's germline CDR1 is SGHNT and CDR2 YENEEA. Trimming stripped 3 bases from V and 4 bases from J, with 16 bases between. Here the CDR3 DNA reads TGTGCCAGCAGCTTCGGGGCAGGAATAAAGTACAATGAGCAGTTCTTC. Protein product: CASSFGAGIKYNEQFF.

This clonotype was counted only a few times. The rearrangement links TRBV13 to TRBJ2-3; D remains ambiguous. The germline V gene has CDR1 PRHDT and CDR2 FYEKMQ (reference sequence). The CDR3 sequence is 14 residues long. Trimming cost V 3 bases and J 4 bases, with 11 bases left between them. DNA for the CDR3: TGTGCCAGCAGCTTCCTCATCTTACCAGATACGCAGTATTTT. This encodes CASSFLILPDTQYF.

In this sample, this clonotype turned up a few times. The gene calls are TRBV27 and TRBJ2-1; 11 bases fit TRBD2. Germline values: CDR1 MNHEY, CDR2 SMNVEV (reference sequence). V dropped 6 bases and J dropped 6; count of bases not matched to a gene: 4. CDR3 length equals 14 residues. The CDR3 spells CASSRLAGSNEQFF. CDR3 in DNA: TGTGCCAGCAGCAGACTAGCGGGATCCAATGAGCAGTTCTTC.

V is TRBV12-3 or TRBV12-4 and J is TRBJ2-7; 7 nucleotides line up with TRBD2. J was trimmed by 3 bases and V by 2 bases; bases with no gene match: 7. The CDR3 extends over 15 amino acids. The CDR3 DNA reads TGTGCCAGCAGTTTAACGGGCGGGAGCTTCTACGAGCAGTACTTC. Translating gives CASSLTGGSFYEQYF.